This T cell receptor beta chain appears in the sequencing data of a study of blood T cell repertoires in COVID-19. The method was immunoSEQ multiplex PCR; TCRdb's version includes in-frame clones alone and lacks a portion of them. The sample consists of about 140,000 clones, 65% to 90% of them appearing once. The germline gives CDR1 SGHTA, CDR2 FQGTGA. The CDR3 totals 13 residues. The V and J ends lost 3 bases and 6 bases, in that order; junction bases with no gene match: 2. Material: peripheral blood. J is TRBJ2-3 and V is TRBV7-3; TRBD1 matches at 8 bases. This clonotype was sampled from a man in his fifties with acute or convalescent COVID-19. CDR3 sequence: CASSLDRADTQYF. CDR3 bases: TGTGCCAGCAGCTTGGACAGGGCCGATACGCAGTATTTT.